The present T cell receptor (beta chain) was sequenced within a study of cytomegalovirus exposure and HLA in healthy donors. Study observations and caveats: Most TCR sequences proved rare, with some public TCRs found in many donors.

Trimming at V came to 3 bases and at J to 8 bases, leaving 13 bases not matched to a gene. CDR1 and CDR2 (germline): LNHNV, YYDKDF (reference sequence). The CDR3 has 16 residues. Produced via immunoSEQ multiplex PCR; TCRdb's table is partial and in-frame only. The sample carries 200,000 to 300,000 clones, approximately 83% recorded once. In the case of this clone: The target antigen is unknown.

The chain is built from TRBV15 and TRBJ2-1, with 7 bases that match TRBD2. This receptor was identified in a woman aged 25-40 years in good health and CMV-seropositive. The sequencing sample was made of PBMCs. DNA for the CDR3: TGTGCCACCAGCAGCGAAATTAAGGATGGGGGGGATGAGCAGTTCTTC. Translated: CATSSEIKDGGDEQFF. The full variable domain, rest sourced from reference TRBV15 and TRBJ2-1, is DAMVIQNPRYQVTQFGKPVTLSCSQTLNHNVMYWYQQKSSQAPKLLFHYYDKDFNNEADTPDNFQSRRPNTSFCFLDIRSPGLGDTAMYLCATSSEIKDGGDEQFFGPGTRLTVL.